The 27 T cell receptor beta chains presented below share a single source sample, sequenced in a study of blood T cell repertoires in COVID-19. Libraries were prepared by immunoSEQ multiplex PCR; TCRdb keeps only in-frame clonotypes and omits some of them. The sample carries approximately 150,000 clones, roughly 89% recorded once. The source material was peripheral blood. Every receptor here comes from a woman between 50 and 59 years old with active or convalescent COVID-19.

The genes are TRBV5-1 and TRBJ1-2, with D hard to call. V gave up 0 bases and J gave up 6 bases, with 9 bases separating them. The CDR3 consists of 13 residues. Germline lookup yields CDR1 SGHRS and CDR2 YFSETQ. The CDR3 region has the DNA TGCGCCAGCAGCTTGGTCGGGAGTAATGGCTACACCTTC. Translating gives CASSLVGSNGYTF.

The chain combines TRBV30 with TRBJ2-1; 9 bases are shared with TRBD2. Trimming cost V 5 bases and J 4 bases; bases outside gene matches: 6. Germline assignment: CDR1 GTSNPN and CDR2 SVGIG (reference sequence). This CDR3 has 14 amino acids. The CDR3 DNA is TGTGCCTGGCAGCTAGCGGGAACATACAATGAGCAGTTCTTC. It yields the protein CAWQLAGTYNEQFF.

The J gene is TRBJ1-5, the V gene TRBV5-1; 7 bases align to TRBD1. CDR3 length equals 16 residues. The J segment lost 3 bases and the V segment lost 0 bases, leaving 6 bases of the junction unmatched. Germline V gene lookup returns CDR1 SGHRS and CDR2 YFSETQ. The CDR3 DNA follows: TGCGCCAGCAGCTTGGACGGGACAGATCTCAATCAGCCCCAGCATTTT. This sequence encodes CASSLDGTDLNQPQHF.

This chain connects TRBV18 to TRBJ2-4; 7 nucleotides line up with TRBD1. Germline V CDR1 and CDR2: KGHSH, LQKENI. With V trimmed by 5 bases and J by 0 bases, 4 bases remained unmatched. The CDR3 contains 15 residues. The CDR3 is CASSTGAVAKNIQYF. CDR3 in DNA: TGTGCCAGCTCAACAGGGGCCGTAGCCAAAAACATTCAGTACTTC.

The V call is TRBV5-1, the J call TRBJ2-5, with 10 nucleotides matching TRBD1. This CDR3 region has 19 residues. The V and J ends lost 0 bases and 2 bases, in that order; junction bases with no gene match: 13. Germline lookup yields CDR1 SGHRS and CDR2 YFSETQ. The chain's CDR3 is CASSLEGTGAVSLQETQYF. For the CDR3, the DNA is TGCGCCAGCAGCTTGGAAGGGACAGGGGCCGTTTCGCTTCAAGAGACCCAGTACTTC.

The chain has TRBV19 and TRBJ1-2; 8 positions agree with TRBD1. Germline trimming cut 4 bases from V and 5 bases from J; bases unmatched to any gene: 6. This CDR3 is built from 14 residues. The germline V gene encodes CDR1 LNHDA and CDR2 SQIVND (reference sequence). CDR3 region: CASSTTGARYGYTF. The CDR3 bases are TGTGCCAGTAGTACGACAGGGGCTCGGTATGGCTACACCTTC.

V and J are TRBV2 and TRBJ1-1; D is unclear. V lost 3 bases and J lost 5, with 22 bases in between. Germline V gene lookup returns CDR1 SNHLY and CDR2 FYNNEI. The CDR3 is made up of 17 amino acids. The CDR3 protein is CASSEKPSVLGGTEAFF. In DNA form, the CDR3 reads TGTGCCAGCAGTGAGAAACCGTCGGTCCTCGGAGGGACTGAAGCTTTCTTT.

As DNA, the CDR3 is TGTGCCTGGAGTAGAGACAGCAACACTGAAGCTTTCTTT. Translating gives CAWSRDSNTEAFF. This chain joins TRBV30 and TRBJ1-1, with D perhaps TRBD1 (5 bases). This CDR3 contains 13 residues. Trimming took off 2 bases at V and 2 bases at J, with 9 bases between the two ends. Looked up from germline, CDR1 is GTSNPN and CDR2 is SVGIG (reference sequence).

V is TRBV28 and J is TRBJ1-2; 7 nucleotides match TRBD1. The V gene's germline CDR1 is MDHEN and CDR2 SYDVKM. Trimming at V came to 10 bases and at J to 5 bases, leaving 7 bases not matched to a gene. CDR3 length equals 12 residues. In DNA form, the CDR3 reads TGTGCCACTACGGACAGGATTTATGGCTACACCTTC. Its translation: CATTDRIYGYTF.

The gene calls are TRBV6-2 or TRBV6-3 and TRBJ1-5; D uncertain. CDR3 length equals 11 residues. Trimming stripped 6 bases from V and 13 bases from J, with 13 bases between. Germline assignment: CDR1 MNHEY and CDR2 SVGEGT. The chain's CDR3 is CASSQDRGQHF. CDR3 in DNA: TGTGCCAGCAGCCAGGACCGAGGGCAGCATTTT.

CDR3 in DNA: TGTGCCAGCAGTTTGGGGACAGTCAATGAGCAGTTCTTC. This sequence encodes CASSLGTVNEQFF. The chain combines TRBV12-3 or TRBV12-4 with TRBJ2-1; 7 bases fit TRBD1. The V and J ends lost 3 bases and 6 bases, in that order; junction bases with no gene match: 2. This CDR3 is 13 amino acids long.

The V gene is TRBV13, the J gene TRBJ2-5, with D possibly being TRBD2 (5 bases). Germline V gives CDR1 PRHDT, CDR2 FYEKMQ (reference sequence). This CDR3 region has 12 residues. The V end was cut by 5 bases, the J end by 4 bases, with 8 bases between. The CDR3 DNA follows: TGTGCCAGCAGCCGCGGGCGAGAGACCCAGTACTTC. Its translation is CASSRGRETQYF.

This clone appeared once. The rearrangement links TRBV9 to TRBJ2-1; TRBD2 agrees at 12 bases. Germline V gene data show CDR1 as SGDLS and CDR2 as YYNGEE. The CDR3 sequence is 14 residues long. V shed 4 bases, J shed 6 bases, and the junction held 2 bases outside the gene matches. The CDR3 sequence: CASSLAGGTNEQFF. The CDR3 coding sequence is TGTGCCAGCAGCCTAGCGGGGGGGACCAATGAGCAGTTCTTC.

CDR3 sequence reads: CASRPQGRETQYF. Written as DNA, the CDR3 is TGTGCCAGCAGACCACAGGGAAGGGAGACCCAGTACTTC. The V gene is TRBV6-5, the J gene TRBJ2-5; maybe TRBD1 (6 bases). The germline CDR1 and CDR2 sequences are MNHEY and SVGAGI. V was pared by 6 bases and J by 5 bases, with 13 bases between. This CDR3 comprises 13 residues.

V gene TRBV10-3 combines with J gene TRBJ2-1; 12 nucleotides line up with TRBD2. CDR1 and CDR2 (germline): ENHRY, SYGVKD. Trimming cost V 7 bases and J 6 bases; bases outside gene matches: 7. The CDR3 sequence is 15 residues long. The CDR3 DNA follows: TGTGCCATCACCGTGCTAGCGGGGGGGCGCAATGAGCAGTTCTTC. Translating gives CAITVLAGGRNEQFF.

The CDR3 protein is CASSLVTRAGNYEQYF. In DNA, the CDR3 is TGTGCCAGCAGCTTAGTAACCAGGGCAGGTAACTACGAGCAGTACTTC. The chain employs TRBV7-9 and TRBJ2-7; tentative D call: TRBD1 (5 bases). The CDR3 is made up of 16 amino acids. V gave up 1 base and J gave up 3 bases, with 16 bases separating them. Germline lookup yields CDR1 SEHNR and CDR2 FQNEAQ (reference sequence).

The rearrangement links TRBV7-8 to TRBJ1-1, with TRBD1 as a possible D gene (5 bases). Germline V lookup: CDR1 SGHVS, CDR2 FQNEAQ. Trimming cost V 5 bases and J 1 base, with 17 bases left between them. The CDR3 has 16 residues. The CDR3: CASSRRDRNQNTEAFF. In DNA form, the CDR3 reads TGTGCCAGCAGCCGCAGGGATAGGAATCAGAACACTGAAGCTTTCTTT.

V is TRBV7-2 and J is TRBJ1-2; tentative D call: TRBD1 (5 bases). The V and J ends lost 1 base and 7 bases respectively, with 13 bases between them. The CDR3 runs 14 residues. The germline CDR1 and CDR2 sequences are SGHTA and FQGNSA. The CDR3 protein is CASSLVGGKFGYTF. Here the CDR3 DNA reads TGTGCCAGCAGCTTAGTGGGGGGGAAGTTTGGCTACACCTTC. Supplemented by reference TRBV7-2 and TRBJ1-2, the full variable domain reads GAGVSQSPSNKVTEKGKDVELRCDPISGHTALYWYRQSLGQGLEFLIYFQGNSAPDKSGLPSDRFSAERTGGSVSTLTIQRTQQEDSAVYLCASSLVGGKFGYTFGSGTRLTVV.

This clone occurred once. This chain connects TRBV5-1 to TRBJ2-7; possibly TRBD1 for D (5 bases). CDR3 length: 13 amino acids. With 0 bases removed from V and 3 bases from J, the gap between germline ends came to 7 bases. The germline gives CDR1 SGHRS, CDR2 YFSETQ. The CDR3 region has the DNA TGCGCCAGCAGCTTGGAGACAGACTACGAGCAGTACTTC. The encoded protein is CASSLETDYEQYF.

V and J are TRBV7-8 and TRBJ2-5, with 9 bases lining up with TRBD2. Germline trimming cut 2 bases from V and 4 bases from J; bases unmatched to any gene: 11. The CDR3 contains 17 residues. Germline V gene data show CDR1 as SGHVS and CDR2 as FQNEAQ. The CDR3 region is CASSLRGGGGGGETQYF. Here the CDR3 DNA reads TGTGCCAGCAGCTTAAGGGGCGGCGGGGGGGGTGGAGAGACCCAGTACTTC.

This clone appeared a single time. The rearrangement joins TRBV5-1 to TRBJ2-5; the D gene is possibly TRBD2 (6 bases). Germline CDR1 reads SGHRS; CDR2 reads YFSETQ. Trimming removed 3 bases at V and 3 bases at J, with 21 bases between. This CDR3 has 17 amino acids. The CDR3 reads CASSSTPHTGGKETQYF. The CDR3 coding sequence is TGCGCCAGCAGCTCCACCCCCCACACGGGCGGGAAAGAGACCCAGTACTTC.

Worth noting for this clone: One end of the junction varies from germline; a read error may be responsible. The chain links TRBV18 to TRBJ1-1; 9 bases fit TRBD1. The CDR3 is 14 residues long. Germline values: CDR1 KGHSH, CDR2 LQKENI. The CDR3 DNA reads TGTGCCAGCTCATCACAAGGACAGGGGTCTGACGCTTTCTTT. It is translated as CASSSQGQGSDAFF.

The genes are TRBV4-2 and TRBJ1-2, with TRBD1 as a possible D gene (5 bases). CDR1 and CDR2 from the germline V gene are LGHNA and YNFKEQ. Trimming shortened V by 0 bases and J by 7 bases, and 9 bases separated the two germline ends. The CDR3 is made up of 13 amino acids. CDR3 sequence: CASSQDRRGGYTF. CDR3 DNA sequence: TGTGCCAGCAGCCAAGATCGGAGGGGTGGCTACACCTTC.

The chain carries TRBV6-5 and TRBJ1-1, with D unresolved. V was trimmed by 5 bases and J by 7 bases, leaving 17 bases between them. This CDR3 region has 14 residues. From germline, CDR1 is MNHEY and CDR2 SVGAGI. The CDR3 reads CASSTPMGAYEAFF. For the CDR3, the DNA is TGTGCCAGCAGTACCCCCATGGGAGCCTATGAAGCTTTCTTT.

This clone has only one observation. This sample includes further DNA sequences coding for the same CDR3. The chain recombines TRBV7-2 with TRBJ2-3; 9 bases are shared with TRBD2. This CDR3 contains 16 residues. V lost 1 base, J lost 1 base, and 3 bases stayed unmatched. Germline CDR1 is SGHTA and CDR2 is FQGNSA. The CDR3 spells CASSLGSGGGTDTQYF. The CDR3 bases are TGTGCCAGCAGCTTAGGTAGCGGGGGAGGCACAGATACGCAGTATTTT.

The chain has TRBV28 and TRBJ1-5, with D possibly being TRBD1 (6 bases). CDR3 length: 12 amino acids. The ends were cut back, 7 bases at V and 4 bases at J, with 8 bases in the middle. Germline V lookup: CDR1 MDHEN, CDR2 SYDVKM. The CDR3 sequence is CASTRGNQPQHF. In DNA, the CDR3 is TGTGCCAGCACCAGGGGAAATCAGCCCCAGCATTTT.

The V gene is TRBV5-1, the J gene TRBJ2-2; D may be TRBD2 (5 bases). Germline values: CDR1 SGHRS, CDR2 YFSETQ. V gave up 6 bases and J gave up 4 bases, with 19 bases separating them. This CDR3 has 16 residues. The CDR3 loop is CASNAGPGLSTGELFF. Here the CDR3 DNA reads TGCGCCAGCAACGCCGGCCCGGGGTTATCCACCGGGGAGCTGTTTTTT.